This T cell receptor beta chain is from a study of blood T cell repertoires in COVID-19 (dated by TCRdb to 2018 to 2021). The study in broad terms: The collaborator samples originated in the United States, Italy and Spain and spanned the acute and convalescent phases of COVID-19. The material from the prospective study consisted of cDNA or gDNA derived from T cells, B-cell-depleted T cells, or PBMCs. Subjects who had been exposed to COVID-19, were actively infected with it, or had recovered from it provided the deeply sampled blood TCRbeta repertoires that made up the dataset. A freely available public database, intended as a resource for researchers studying the immune response to SARS-CoV-2, is where the repertoires were released. The samples were drawn from the first 160 participants of the ongoing ImmuneRACE study and from over a thousand subjects provided by 6 global collaborators. Sample metadata almost always included a de-identified subject ID, COVID-19 status, age in years and sex. HLA class I and class II types, where available, came from metadata supplied by the sample provider rather than from assay-based typing.

Participants in the prospective study were aged roughly 18 to 100 years, lived in 20 to 30 United States geographic areas, and enrolled through a virtual design. In the prospective study, participants were assigned to cohorts based on the clinical history participants reported in a screening survey and a study questionnaire. For ImmuneRACE Cohort 3, a participant was defined as recovered based on two consecutive negative NP/OP PCR tests, clearance by a healthcare professional, or resolution of symptoms. Each participant in the prospective study had whole blood, serum and a nasopharyngeal or oropharyngeal swab collected by mobile phlebotomists. Participants in the prospective study had the option to provide additional blood draws and questionnaires over a roughly 2-month period. Blood samples from the prospective study were shipped frozen or at room temperature prior to DNA extraction. On this clone itself: Its antigen specificity is not known. One base away there is no much larger clone; base qualities are not given.

The germline V gene (reference sequence) provides CDR1 SGHAT and CDR2 FQDESV. The CDR3 runs 14 amino acids, cysteine and phenylalanine included. CDR3 DNA is the only sequence kept; it has 42 bases, read in frame from the first base. The germline V and J ends show losses of 5 bases and 1 base respectively, and no gene match explains 3 bases of the junction. Results and caveats for the whole study, not just this receptor: Clinical and demographic metadata were provided uncurated, with the amount varying by source and participant.

The immunoSEQ Assay, a bias-controlled multiplex PCR, was used to amplify TCRbeta CDR3 regions from genomic DNA. Processing in the source paper ran as follows. Nucleated cell counts per sample were estimated from amplification of reference gene primers within the assay. Sequence reads were collapsed and filtered to measure the absolute abundance of every unique TCRbeta CDR3 rearrangement. For each sample, productive Simpson clonality was calculated by taking the square root of Simpson's diversity index across productive rearrangements. The source is immuneACCESS, and TCRdb retained only in-frame sequences with V and J called. Part of the clones is not carried over; for the studies checked, unresolved V genes explain less than half of this, and the remainder is unexplained. Clone size and the V and J calls come from that table; the DNA yielded D and trimming. The sample table shows some 260,000 clones, and about 89% are seen once. Around 10% of the sample goes to the ten largest clones.

The receptor was isolated from a man aged 35 to 55 who had recovered from COVID-19. Source material: PBMCs or T cells enriched from blood (not recorded which). This chain is built from TRBV11-1 and TRBJ2-7, with TRBD1 matching 9 junction bases. The nucleotides are TGTGCCAGCAGCCAGGACAGGGGATCCTACGAGCAGTACTTC. This is translated as CASSQDRGSYEQYF.